Listed here are 30 T cell receptor beta chains from one sample, sequenced in a study of shared clonotypes between healthy human individuals. Some clones are missing from TCRdb's copy, which holds only in-frame ones; the method was immunoSEQ multiplex PCR. The data contain over a million clones, 70% to 80% of them seen just once; the ten biggest clones take up roughly 0.65%. The sample was memory CD4+ T cells from PBMCs. Specified subset: CD45RA-negative fraction. The receptors were gathered from a man between 18 and 29 years old in good health. Some clones in this sample may be carry-over from other donors' samples.

This clone was observed many times. V usage is TRBV6-1 and J usage is TRBJ1-5; D is unclear. Germline loops: CDR1 MNHNS, CDR2 SASEGT. The CDR3 runs to 14 residues. Trimming took off 2 bases at V and 3 bases at J, with 8 bases between the two ends. CDR3 sequence (DNA): TGTGCCAGCAGTGAATTATATGACAATCAGCCCCAGCATTTT. This codes for CASSELYDNQPQHF.

The CDR3 region is CASSSGGEARATEAFF. CDR3 nucleotide sequence: TGTGCCAGCAGCTCGGGAGGTGAGGCCCGGGCGACTGAAGCTTTCTTT. The chain employs TRBV5-4 and TRBJ1-1; D is unclear. The CDR3 sequence is 16 residues long. With 3 bases removed from V and 5 bases from J, the gap between germline ends came to 20 bases. Germline V lookup: CDR1 SGHNT, CDR2 YYREEE (reference sequence).

This clone was observed many times. Other nucleotide sequences from this sample produce the same CDR3. The J gene is TRBJ1-1, the V gene TRBV2; 8 positions agree with TRBD1. CDR1 and CDR2 (germline): SNHLY, FYNNEI. The CDR3 is made up of 14 amino acids. Losses at the gene ends were 4 bases for V and 1 base for J; bases not matched to a gene: 2. CDR3 sequence: CASSGGTGNTEAFF. The CDR3 DNA follows: TGTGCCAGCAGTGGAGGGACAGGGAACACTGAAGCTTTCTTT. The complete variable domain, with remaining parts taken from reference TRBV2 and TRBJ1-1, reads EPEVTQTPSHQVTQMGQEVILRCVPISNHLYFYWYRQILGQKVEFLVSFYNNEISEKSEIFDDQFSVERPDGSNFTLKIRSTKLEDSAMYFCASSGGTGNTEAFFGQGTRLTVV.

This chain joins TRBV6-1 and TRBJ1-1; TRBD1 aligns across 7 bases. Germline loops: CDR1 MNHNS, CDR2 SASEGT. The V and J ends lost 6 bases and 5 bases, in that order; junction bases with no gene match: 6. The CDR3 contains 13 residues. The CDR3 region has the DNA TGTGCCAGCAGGAGGGACAGCGGGACTGAAGCTTTCTTT. Its translation is CASRRDSGTEAFF.

This sequence joins TRBV4-3 and TRBJ1-2; D call uncertain. Trimming left V 0 bases short and J 8 bases short, with 16 bases between. The germline V gene has CDR1 LGHNA and CDR2 YSLEER. CDR3 size: 15 residues. The CDR3: CASSQDHMTTEGYTF. DNA of the CDR3: TGCGCCAGCAGCCAAGATCACATGACAACAGAAGGCTACACCTTC.

The V gene is TRBV9, the J gene TRBJ2-2; 10 bases are a match to TRBD1. This CDR3 spans 16 amino acids. Germline V gives CDR1 SGDLS, CDR2 YYNGEE. After removal of 4 bases from V and 7 bases from J, the junction contained 10 bases not matched to a gene. The CDR3 spells CASSRQGAIYGGELFF. CDR3 DNA: TGTGCCAGCAGCCGACAGGGGGCAATTTACGGCGGGGAGCTGTTTTTT. Together with reference TRBV9 and TRBJ2-2, the CDR3 gives the full variable domain: DSGVTQTPKHLITATGQRVTLRCSPRSGDLSVYWYQQSLDQGLQFLIQYYNGEERAKGNILERFSAQQFPDLHSELNLSSLELGDSALYFCASSRQGAIYGGELFFGEGSRLTVL.

This clone was counted only a few times. The chain recombines TRBV7-2 with TRBJ2-3; 12 positions agree with TRBD2. After removal of 1 base from V and 4 bases from J, the junction contained 6 bases not matched to a gene. The CDR3 contains 17 residues. Germline CDR1 reads SGHTA; CDR2 reads FQGNSA. The CDR3 here is CASSLGLAGGIADTQYF. The CDR3 DNA reads as TGTGCCAGCAGCTTAGGGCTAGCGGGAGGGATAGCAGATACGCAGTATTTT.

The V call is TRBV14, the J call TRBJ2-3; 13 bases are shared with TRBD2. This CDR3 has 16 amino acids. Germline CDR1 and CDR2: SGHDN and FVKESK. The V gene end was trimmed by 5 bases and the J gene end by 7 bases; junction bases not matched to a gene: 9. The CDR3 sequence: CASSDWTSGRFHTQYF. The CDR3 region has the DNA TGTGCCAGCAGCGACTGGACTAGCGGGAGATTCCATACGCAGTATTTT.

This chain uses TRBV5-1 with TRBJ2-7, with TRBD2 matching 10 bases. This CDR3 spans 17 amino acids. Trimming removed 4 bases from V and 1 base from J; junction bases left unmatched: 11. Looked up from germline, CDR1 is SGHRS and CDR2 is YFSETQ. The CDR3 coding sequence is TGCGCCAGCAGCCCGTTAAGCGGGAGGGCCGTTTCCTACGAGCAGTACTTC. This translates into CASSPLSGRAVSYEQYF. Full variable domain (remainder filled in from reference TRBV5-1 and TRBJ2-7): KAGVTQTPRYLIKTRGQQVTLSCSPISGHRSVSWYQQTPGQGLQFLFEYFSETQRNKGNFPGRFSGRQFSNSRSEMNVSTLELGDSALYLCASSPLSGRAVSYEQYFGPGTRLTVT.

The genes are TRBV6-5 and TRBJ2-7; 7 nucleotides match TRBD1. CDR3 size: 16 residues. Per germline, CDR1 MNHEY and CDR2 SVGAGI. V shed 4 bases and J 7 bases; nucleotides not matched to a gene: 16. CDR3 bases: TGTGCCAGCAGTTCCCTACAGGGGAGAGGTTCGGGGGAGCAGTACTTC. Translation: CASSSLQGRGSGEQYF.

This clone appeared a single time. V is TRBV7-3 and J is TRBJ2-2, with D unresolved. The CDR3 is 13 amino acids. Germline V gives CDR1 SGHTA, CDR2 FQGTGA. Trimming removed 3 bases at V and 3 bases at J, with 5 bases between. The CDR3 DNA follows: TGTGCCAGCAGCTTTACCCACACCGGGGAGCTGTTTTTT. Protein: CASSFTHTGELFF.

The chain recombines TRBV7-8 with TRBJ2-2; weak D call: TRBD2 (6 bases). The length of the CDR3 is 16 residues. The germline gives CDR1 SGHVS, CDR2 FQNEAQ. Trimming took off 5 bases at V and 3 bases at J, with 16 bases between the two ends. The CDR3: CASSPLGGGDTGELFF. The DNA of the CDR3 is TGTGCCAGCAGCCCCTTGGGGGGAGGTGACACCGGGGAGCTGTTTTTT. Full variable domain (remainder filled in from reference TRBV7-8 and TRBJ2-2): GAGVSQSPRYKVAKRGQDVALRCDPISGHVSLFWYQQALGQGPEFLTYFQNEAQLDKSGLPSDRFFAERPEGSVSTLKIQRTQQEDSAVYLCASSPLGGGDTGELFFGEGSRLTVL.

This clone appeared once. The chain couples TRBV19 to TRBJ2-7; D remains ambiguous. V lost 5 bases, J lost 2 bases, and 10 bases lay in between. This CDR3 region has 13 residues. The V gene's germline CDR1 is LNHDA and CDR2 SQIVND (reference sequence). The CDR3 DNA reads as TGTGCCAGTAGTCGACATGATACCTACGAGCAGTACTTC. Translated: CASSRHDTYEQYF. Supplemented by reference TRBV19 and TRBJ2-7, the full variable domain reads DGGITQSPKYLFRKEGQNVTLSCEQNLNHDAMYWYRQDPGQGLRLIYYSQIVNDFQKGDIAEGYSVSREKKESFPLTVTSAQKNPTAFYLCASSRHDTYEQYFGPGTRLTVT.

This sequence joins TRBV11-2 and TRBJ1-1, with 7 bases matching TRBD1. Germline CDR1 and CDR2: SGHAT and FQNNGV. The CDR3 length is 15 residues. J was trimmed by 0 bases and V by 6 bases; bases with no gene match: 7. CDR3 DNA: TGTGCCAGCAGGGCCAACAGGGGTATGAACACTGAAGCTTTCTTT. This encodes CASRANRGMNTEAFF.

The CDR3 DNA reads as TGTGCCAGCAGCGCGCCGACAGGGCCTGAAGCTTTCTTT. This encodes CASSAPTGPEAFF. The chain uses TRBV7-2 and TRBJ1-1; the match to TRBD1 covers 7 bases. The J segment lost 6 bases and the V segment lost 5 bases, leaving 6 bases of the junction unmatched. Germline lookup yields CDR1 SGHTA and CDR2 FQGNSA. The CDR3 totals 13 residues.

Here the CDR3 reads CASSFFGGVSDEQYF. DNA of the CDR3: TGCGCCAGCAGCTTTTTCGGGGGGGTTAGCGACGAGCAGTACTTC. The rearrangement links TRBV5-1 to TRBJ2-7, with 8 positions matching TRBD2. With V trimmed by 2 bases and J by 5 bases, 9 bases remained unmatched. This CDR3 has 15 residues. CDR1 and CDR2 (germline): SGHRS, YFSETQ.

This clone was observed a single time. This chain uses TRBV11-2 with TRBJ1-2; D possibly corresponds to TRBD1 (5 bases). V lost 6 bases and J 8 bases, leaving 13 bases between the germline ends. Per germline, CDR1 SGHAT and CDR2 FQNNGV. The CDR3 contains 12 residues. CDR3 amino acids: CASRGRARGYTF. The CDR3 DNA sequence: TGTGCCAGCAGAGGCAGGGCTAGGGGCTACACCTTC.

This chain joins TRBV7-2 and TRBJ1-5; D gene unclear. V lost 3 bases to trimming and J lost 4 bases, with 13 bases between them. The CDR3 totals 15 residues. CDR1 and CDR2 from the germline V gene are SGHTA and FQGNSA. CDR3 sequence: CASSLDGRGNQPQHF. The CDR3 DNA reads TGTGCCAGCAGCTTGGACGGGAGAGGTAATCAGCCCCAGCATTTT.

The chain combines TRBV28 with TRBJ2-5; D remains unclear. With the DNA end fitting TRBJ2-7 better, the J assignment may be wrong. In germline, CDR1 is MDHEN, CDR2 SYDVKM. The CDR3 has 12 residues. The CDR3: CASSLYVGEQYF. The CDR3 DNA is TGTGCCAGCAGTTTATATGTTGGCGAGCAGTACTTC.

This clone was counted many times. V usage is TRBV5-1 and J usage is TRBJ2-1; 14 bases fit TRBD2. CDR3 length equals 16 residues. V lost 4 bases and J lost 10; bases outside the gene matches: 10. CDR1 and CDR2 from the germline V gene are SGHRS and YFSETQ. CDR3 residues: CASSPEGLAGVREQFF. Here the CDR3 DNA reads TGCGCCAGCAGCCCGGAGGGACTAGCGGGAGTCAGGGAGCAGTTCTTC.

The V call is TRBV11-3, the J call TRBJ2-1, with D tentatively TRBD1 or TRBD2 (5 bases each). Germline CDR1 SGHNT, CDR2 YENEEA. Trimming stripped 5 bases from V and 9 bases from J, with 14 bases between. This CDR3 has 13 residues. CDR3 in DNA: TGTGCCAGCAGCCCCCAAGGGACGGGTGAGCAGTTCTTC. It encodes CASSPQGTGEQFF.

The chain couples TRBV7-9 to TRBJ1-4; 7 bases are shared with TRBD1. This CDR3 has 16 residues. The V gene's germline CDR1 is SEHNR and CDR2 FQNEAQ (reference sequence). The junction had 9 bases not matched to a gene; V was cut back by 4 bases and J by 4 bases. CDR3 region: CASSSYRTGNNEKLFF. The CDR3 bases are TGTGCCAGCAGCTCTTACCGGACAGGAAATAATGAAAAACTGTTTTTT. The variable domain in full, completed from reference TRBV7-9 and TRBJ1-4, reads DTGVSQNPRHKITKRGQNVTFRCDPISEHNRLYWYRQTLGQGPEFLTYFQNEAQLEKSRLLSDRFSAERPKGSFSTLEIQRTEQGDSAMYLCASSSYRTGNNEKLFFGSGTQLSVL.

With respect to this clone: Its ends do not fully match the called genes, so a read error is possible. The rearrangement uses TRBV15 and TRBJ1-5; possibly TRBD1 for D (6 bases). From germline, CDR1 is LNHNV and CDR2 YYDKDF (reference sequence). The CDR3 totals 17 residues. The CDR3 DNA sequence: TGTGCCACCAGAAGAGGATTGTTGGGGGGGGCACAACAGCCCCAGCATTTT. This gives the protein CATRRGLLGGAQQPQHF.

The gene calls are TRBV28 and TRBJ1-5; D gene uncertain. Germline CDR1 reads MDHEN; CDR2 reads SYDVKM. Deletions cut 3 bases from V and 0 bases from J, with 15 bases between. CDR3 length: 17 residues. The CDR3: CASSFFIGRYSNQPQHF. In DNA form, the CDR3 reads TGTGCCAGCAGTTTTTTTATAGGACGGTATAGCAATCAGCCCCAGCATTTT. The whole variable domain, filled in from reference TRBV28 and TRBJ1-5, reads DVKVTQSSRYLVKRTGEKVFLECVQDMDHENMFWYRQDPGLGLRLIYFSYDVKMKEKGDIPEGYSVSREKKERFSLILESASTNQTSMYLCASSFFIGRYSNQPQHFGDGTRLSIL.

Only a few counts were recorded for this clone. The chain carries TRBV28 and TRBJ1-2; 8 bases line up with TRBD1. The ends lost 6 bases at V and 6 bases at J; junction bases unmatched: 18. Germline loops: CDR1 MDHEN, CDR2 SYDVKM. The CDR3 has 17 residues. The DNA of the CDR3 is TGTGCCAGCAGGGCTCCCGGGAAGGGTGGGGACAGGCATGGCTACACCTTC. It translates to CASRAPGKGGDRHGYTF.

This chain links TRBV30 with TRBJ2-7, with 7 bases lining up with TRBD2. The CDR3 loop spans 14 amino acids. V gave up 3 bases and J gave up 4 bases; unmatched junction bases: 9. CDR1 is GTSNPN and CDR2 is SVGIG in the germline V gene (reference sequence). This CDR3 reads CAWSRLARRYEQYF. The CDR3 region has the DNA TGTGCCTGGAGCCGACTAGCCAGAAGGTACGAGCAGTACTTC.

This clone has at least ten counts. This rearrangement joins TRBV6-5 to TRBJ1-1; TRBD1 agrees at 11 bases. This CDR3 has 15 amino acids. Germline V lookup: CDR1 MNHEY, CDR2 SVGAGI. V lost 2 bases to trimming and J lost 10 bases; unmatched junction nucleotides: 9. The CDR3 DNA sequence: TGTGCCAGCAGTTACGCTCGGCTGGGACAGGGGGGAGCTTTCTTT. As protein: CASSYARLGQGGAFF.

The genes are TRBV27 and TRBJ2-3; the D is unclear. Per germline, CDR1 MNHEY and CDR2 SMNVEV (reference sequence). V was clipped by 4 bases and J by 4 bases, with 18 bases between them. This CDR3 region has 16 residues. CDR3 sequence: CASSSHQDRYPDTQYF. CDR3 nucleotide sequence: TGTGCCAGCAGTTCACACCAGGACCGATATCCAGATACGCAGTATTTT.

In this sample, this clone turned up many times. The CDR3 nucleotides are TGTGCCATCAGCGATACTAGGGGCCCCTACGAGCAGTACTTC. Amino acids: CAISDTRGPYEQYF. The genes are TRBV10-3 and TRBJ2-7; tentatively, D is TRBD1 or TRBD2 (5 bases each). CDR1 and CDR2 from the germline V gene are ENHRY and SYGVKD. V was cut by 6 bases and J by 2 bases, with 14 bases left in between. The CDR3 spans 14 residues.

J is TRBJ2-1 and V is TRBV28; 10 nucleotides match TRBD2. J gave up 0 bases and V 6 bases, and 5 bases lay outside the gene matches. The germline V gene has CDR1 MDHEN and CDR2 SYDVKM. CDR3 size: 16 residues. CDR3 nucleotides: TGTGCCAGCAGGTCTAGCGGGAGAAGCTCCTACAATGAGCAGTTCTTC. Encoded protein: CASRSSGRSSYNEQFF.